This T cell receptor (beta chain) was documented in a study of blood T cell repertoires in COVID-19. Across the whole study: Samples taken during acute and convalescent COVID-19 were collected in the United States, Italy and Spain. T cells, B-cell-depleted T cells, or PBMCs supplied cDNA or gDNA.

Per the authors' pipeline: Reference gene primers were amplified, and this amplification served to estimate nucleated cell counts. Measured with immunoSEQ multiplex PCR; TCRdb has only the in-frame clones, and not every one. V and J calls and clone size are copied from that table; D and trimming were computed from the DNA. The repertoire holds some 180,000 clones, with approximately 80% as singletons. This CDR3 contains 15 residues. V lost 3 bases and J lost 6; bases outside the gene matches: 8. Germline V gene data show CDR1 as MDHEN and CDR2 as SYDVKM. In Seattle, patients joined the study during active infection and were tracked longitudinally.

The receptor's source is a woman aged 40 to 49 with COVID-19, enrolled during active disease. The sample was peripheral blood. The V call is TRBV28, the J call TRBJ2-7; 10 bases align to TRBD2. Written as DNA, the CDR3 is TGTGCCAGCAGTTTTACTAGCGGGATGCGATTCGAGCAGTACTTC. Its translation: CASSFTSGMRFEQYF.